This T cell receptor (beta chain) originates from a study of shared clonotypes between healthy human individuals. This clone was seen a few times. The CDR3 sequence is 13 residues long. The V gene lost 6 bases and the J gene lost 4 bases, with 10 bases spanning the gap. Germline V gene sequence: CDR1 KGHSH, CDR2 LQKENI. Sequencing was performed with immunoSEQ multiplex PCR; in TCRdb, only in-frame clones are kept and a portion is missing. This repertoire shows about 490,000 clones, about 85% found once; its top ten account for over 9.5%. This chain links TRBV18 with TRBJ1-3; D not resolved. The sample comprised PBMCs. The TCR comes from a woman between 40 and 55 years old in good health. Some clones in this sample may be carry-over from other donors' samples. DNA for the CDR3: TGTGCCAGCTCGATCCAAGGGGGAAACACCATATATTTT. The encoded protein is CASSIQGGNTIYF.